This TCR beta chain came from a study of T cell clonotyping in hematopoietic cell transplantation. A word on this clone: Its matching antigen is unknown.

Here immunoSEQ multiplex PCR was the method, and the copy in TCRdb shows in-frame clones only, minus some. The table lists more than 25,000 clones, 60% to 80% of them singletons. Study-wide results and caveats: No sorting was done, leaving CD4 and CD8 contributions mixed.

Time point defined: recipient sample about 28 days before transplant, after cytoreduction. The sequence was collected from a man aged 50-60 years with myelodysplastic syndrome. Some clones in this sample may be carry-over from other donors' samples. The starting material was peripheral blood mononuclear cells, obtained before stem cell transplant.

The CDR3 region is CASSPSGDSNQPQHF. The CDR3 nucleotides are TGCGCCAGCAGCCCGTCTGGGGATAGCAATCAGCCCCAGCATTTT. The chain recombines TRBV5-1 with TRBJ1-5; D not resolved. The V end lost 4 bases, the J end lost 0 bases, and 11 bases lay between the germline ends. This CDR3 has 15 residues. Germline V gene sequence: CDR1 SGHRS, CDR2 YFSETQ.